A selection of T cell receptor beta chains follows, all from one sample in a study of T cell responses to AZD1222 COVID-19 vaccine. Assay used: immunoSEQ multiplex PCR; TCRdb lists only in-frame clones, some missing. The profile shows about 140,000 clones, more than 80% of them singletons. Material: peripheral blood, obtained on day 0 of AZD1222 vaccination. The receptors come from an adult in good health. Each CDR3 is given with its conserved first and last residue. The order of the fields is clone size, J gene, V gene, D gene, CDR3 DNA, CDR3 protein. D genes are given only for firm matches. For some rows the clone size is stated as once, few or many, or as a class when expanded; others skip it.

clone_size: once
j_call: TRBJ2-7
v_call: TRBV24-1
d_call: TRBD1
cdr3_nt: TGTGCCACCAGTGATCGAAGGACAGGGGGGGTCCACGAGCAGTACTTC
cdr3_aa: CATSDRRTGGVHEQYF

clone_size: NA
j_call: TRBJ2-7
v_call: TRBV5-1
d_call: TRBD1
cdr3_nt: TGCGCCAGCAGCTTAACCCCCGGGACAGGGTTCTACGAGCAGTACTTC
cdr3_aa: CASSLTPGTGFYEQYF

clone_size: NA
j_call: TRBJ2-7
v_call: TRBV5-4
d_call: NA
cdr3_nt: TGTGCCAGCAGCCCACCCGGGGGGCCGACAGTCTACGAGCAGTACTTC
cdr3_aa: CASSPPGGPTVYEQYF

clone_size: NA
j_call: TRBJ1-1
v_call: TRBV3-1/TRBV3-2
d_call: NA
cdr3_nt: TGTGCCAGCAGCCCCGGGACAACCCTTAGGGCTTTCTTT
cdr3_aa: CASSPGTTLRAFF

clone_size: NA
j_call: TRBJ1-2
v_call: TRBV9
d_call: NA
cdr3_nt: TGTGCCAGCAGCCCAGACGTAAGTGGCTACACCTTC
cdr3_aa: CASSPDVSGYTF

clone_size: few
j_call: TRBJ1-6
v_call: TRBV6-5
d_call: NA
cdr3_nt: TGTGCCAGCAGTCCCAGTTCACCCCTCCACTTT
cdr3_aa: CASSPSSPLHF

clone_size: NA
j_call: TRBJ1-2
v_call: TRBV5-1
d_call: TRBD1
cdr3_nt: TGCGCCAGCAGCCGGACAGGGGGCGACTATGGCTACACCTTC
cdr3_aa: CASSRTGGDYGYTF

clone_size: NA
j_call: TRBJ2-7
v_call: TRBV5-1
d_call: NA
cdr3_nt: TGCGCCAGCAGCTTGACGGGGGGCCAGCCTTACGAGCAGTACTTC
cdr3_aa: CASSLTGGQPYEQYF

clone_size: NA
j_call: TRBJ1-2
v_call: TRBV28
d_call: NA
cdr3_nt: TGTGCCAGCAGTTTATCTGAGGGGCTAGCTAACTATGGCTACACCTTC
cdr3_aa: CASSLSEGLANYGYTF

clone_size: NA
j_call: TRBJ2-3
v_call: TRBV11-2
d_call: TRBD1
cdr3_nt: TGTGCCAGCAGCCCCCAGCGGACAGGGGCTGCAGATACGCAGTATTTT
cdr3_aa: CASSPQRTGAADTQYF

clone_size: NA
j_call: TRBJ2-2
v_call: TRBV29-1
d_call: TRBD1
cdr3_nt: TGCAGCACTCGACAGGGATTGGGCACCGGGGAGCTGTTTTTT
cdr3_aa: CSTRQGLGTGELFF

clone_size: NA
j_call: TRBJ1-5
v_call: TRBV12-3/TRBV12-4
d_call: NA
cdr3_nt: TGTGCCAGTGGGGACGAAGACAATCAGCCCCAGCATTTT
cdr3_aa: CASGDEDNQPQHF

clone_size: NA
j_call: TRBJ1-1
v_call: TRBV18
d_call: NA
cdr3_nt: TGTGCCAGCTCACCCAGGGTATCGGAAGGTACTGAAGCTTTCTTT
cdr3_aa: CASSPRVSEGTEAFF

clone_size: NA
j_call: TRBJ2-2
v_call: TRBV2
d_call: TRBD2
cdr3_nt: TGTGCCAGCCCTAAGGTTAGCGGGGCGCCCGACGGGGAGCTGTTTTTT
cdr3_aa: CASPKVSGAPDGELFF

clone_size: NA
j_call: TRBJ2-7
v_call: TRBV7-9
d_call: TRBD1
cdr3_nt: TGTGCCAGCAGCTTAGCCTCCGGGACAGCCCACGAGCAGTACTTC
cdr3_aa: CASSLASGTAHEQYF

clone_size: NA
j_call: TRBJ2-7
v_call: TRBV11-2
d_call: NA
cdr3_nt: TGTGCCAGCAGTTCTAGAGGGGGGGGACAGTCGGATTACGAGCAGTACTTC
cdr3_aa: CASSSRGGGQSDYEQYF

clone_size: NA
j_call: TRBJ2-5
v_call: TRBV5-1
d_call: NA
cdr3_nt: TGCGCCAGCAGCGGGGACGACAGTGAGTGGGAGACCCAGTACTTC
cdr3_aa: CASSGDDSEWETQYF

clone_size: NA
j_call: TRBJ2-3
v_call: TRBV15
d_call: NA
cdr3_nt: TGTGCCACCAGCACCCGCAGGTCGGGGTCCACAGATACGCAGTATTTT
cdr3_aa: CATSTRRSGSTDTQYF

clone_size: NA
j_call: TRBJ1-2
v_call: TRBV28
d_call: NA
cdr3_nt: TGTGCCAGCAGTTCACACCCTCGGGACCCCACTAACTATGGCTACACCTTC
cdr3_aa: CASSSHPRDPTNYGYTF

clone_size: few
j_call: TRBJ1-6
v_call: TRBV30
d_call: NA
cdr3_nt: TGTGCCTGCAAGGAATCCTATAATTCACCCCTCCACTTT
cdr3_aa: CACKESYNSPLHF

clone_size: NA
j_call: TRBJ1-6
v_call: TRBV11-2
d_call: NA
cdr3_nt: TGTGCCAGCAGCTTAGGGAGGTTGCAATATAATTCACCCCTCCACTTT
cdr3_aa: CASSLGRLQYNSPLHF

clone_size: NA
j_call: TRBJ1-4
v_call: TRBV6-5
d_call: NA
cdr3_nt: TGTGCCAGCAACTACGACAGACTACAAACTGAAGAACTGTTTTTT
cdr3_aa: CASNYDRLQTEELFF

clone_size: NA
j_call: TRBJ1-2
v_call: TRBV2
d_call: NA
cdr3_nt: TGTGCCAGCAGTCAGACCGCCAACGGAACCTTC
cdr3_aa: CASSQTANGTF

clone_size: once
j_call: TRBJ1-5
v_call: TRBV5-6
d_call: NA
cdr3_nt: TGTGCCAGCAGTGGGGTGGGCCAGCCCCAGCATTTT
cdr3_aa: CASSGVGQPQHF

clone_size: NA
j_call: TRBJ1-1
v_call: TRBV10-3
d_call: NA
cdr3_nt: TGTGCCATCAGGGATTCCTTTAACACTGAAGCTTTCTTT
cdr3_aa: CAIRDSFNTEAFF

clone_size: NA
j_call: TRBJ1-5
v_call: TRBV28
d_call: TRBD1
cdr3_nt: TGTGCCAGCAGCAGGGGACAGGGGGATTATAGCAATCAGCCCCAGCATTTT
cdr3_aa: CASSRGQGDYSNQPQHF

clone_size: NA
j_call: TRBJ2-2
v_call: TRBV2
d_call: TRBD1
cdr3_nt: TGTGCCAGCAGTGAAAGGGGGCTAAACACCGGGGAGCTGTTTTTT
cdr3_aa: CASSERGLNTGELFF

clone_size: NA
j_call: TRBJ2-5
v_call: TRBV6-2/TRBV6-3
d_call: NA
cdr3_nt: TGTGCCAGCAGTAGTTCCGGGACGGCACGTTGGACCCAGTACTTC
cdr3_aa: CASSSSGTARWTQYF

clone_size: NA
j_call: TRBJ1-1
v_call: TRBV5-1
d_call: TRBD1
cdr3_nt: TGCGCCAGCAGTTCCGGACAGGTAAGGATGAACACTGAAGCTTTCTTT
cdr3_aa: CASSSGQVRMNTEAFF

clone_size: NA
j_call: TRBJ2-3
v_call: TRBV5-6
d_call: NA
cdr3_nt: TGTGCCAGCAGCCCGGGCTCCACAGATACGCAGTATTTT
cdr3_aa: CASSPGSTDTQYF

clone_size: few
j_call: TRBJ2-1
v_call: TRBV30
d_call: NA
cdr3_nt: TGTGCCTGGAGTGTATGGGGCTCCCAATCCTACAATGAGCAGTTCTTC
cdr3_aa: CAWSVWGSQSYNEQFF

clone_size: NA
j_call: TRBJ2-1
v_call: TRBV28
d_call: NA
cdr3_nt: TGTGCCAGCAGCAAAACTAGGACAAGAACCTACAATGAGCAGTTCTTC
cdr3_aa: CASSKTRTRTYNEQFF

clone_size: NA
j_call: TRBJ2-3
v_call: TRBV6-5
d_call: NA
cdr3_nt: TGTGCCAGCAGTTACTCGGGGAAATTTAGCACAGATACGCAGTATTTT
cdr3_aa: CASSYSGKFSTDTQYF

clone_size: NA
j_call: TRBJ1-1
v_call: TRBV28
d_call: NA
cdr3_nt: TGTGCCAGCAGCGGGATTTTAAACACTGAAGCTTTCTTT
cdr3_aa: CASSGILNTEAFF

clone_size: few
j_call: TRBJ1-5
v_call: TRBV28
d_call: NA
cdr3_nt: TGTGCCAGCAGTACACAGGGTCCCCAGCATTTT
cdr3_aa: CASSTQGPQHF

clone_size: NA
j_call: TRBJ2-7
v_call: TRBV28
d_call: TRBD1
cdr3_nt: TGTGCCAGCAGTTCACCGGGACAGGTCACCTACGAGCAGTACTTC
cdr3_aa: CASSSPGQVTYEQYF

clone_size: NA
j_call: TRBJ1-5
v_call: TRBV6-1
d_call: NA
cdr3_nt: TGTGCCAGCAGTGAACTTCATCAGGAACGCAATCAGCCCCAGCATTTT
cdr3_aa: CASSELHQERNQPQHF